The rows below give T cell receptor beta chains drawn from one sample of a study of shared T cell receptors in the human thymus. The protocol was immunoSEQ multiplex PCR, while the TCRdb copy is restricted to in-frame clones and leaves out a portion. The sample records under 850,000 clones, approximately 87% being singletons. These records were also assigned to another study, of human thymus T cells.

Source material: thymocytes. All receptors derive from a boy less than two years old with a congenital heart defect. CDR3s include the opening cysteine and the closing phenylalanine or tryptophan. The D gene is left open where the match is weak. Where a row states a size, it is once, few, many or the class of an expanded clone; other rows omit it.

j_call v_call clone_size d_call cdr3_aa cdr3_nt
TRBJ2-7 TRBV2 . TRBD2 CASSGTSGAYEQYF TGTGCCAGCAGCGGGACTAGCGGCGCCTACGAGCAGTACTTC
TRBJ2-5 TRBV27 . . CASSFPYQETQYF TGTGCCAGCAGTTTCCCGTACCAAGAGACCCAGTACTTC
TRBJ2-2 TRBV13 . . CASSLFPPRAVYTGELFF TGTGCCAGCAGCTTATTCCCCCCCCGCGCGGTATACACCGGGGAGCTGTTTTTT
TRBJ2-7 TRBV7-6 . . CASSLVYRGGRSSYEQYF TGTGCCAGCAGCTTAGTTTACAGGGGGGGGCGGAGCTCCTACGAGCAGTACTTC
TRBJ1-1 TRBV7-9 . TRBD1 CASSLKGATEAFF TGTGCCAGCAGCTTGAAGGGGGCAACTGAAGCTTTCTTT
TRBJ2-1 TRBV27 . TRBD2 CASSPSYRIAGEGPFNEQFF TGTGCCAGCAGTCCATCCTACCGAATAGCGGGAGAAGGGCCTTTCAATGAGCAGTTCTTC
TRBJ2-3 TRBV9 . TRBD1 CASSTQTGGVTDTQYF TGTGCCAGCAGCACTCAGACAGGGGGTGTCACAGATACGCAGTATTTT
TRBJ2-1 TRBV7-9 . TRBD2 CASSPGTSGSWYNEQFF TGTGCCAGCAGCCCCGGGACTAGCGGGTCCTGGTACAATGAGCAGTTCTTC
TRBJ2-1 TRBV6-6 . . CASAQVLGEQFF TGTGCCAGTGCGCAAGTTCTTGGTGAGCAGTTCTTC
TRBJ2-1 TRBV2 . . CASSEGRENFNEQFF TGTGCCAGCAGTGAAGGGCGGGAAAACTTCAATGAGCAGTTCTTC
TRBJ2-5 TRBV5-6 . TRBD2 CASSLLAAQETQYF TGTGCCAGCAGCTTACTAGCGGCCCAAGAGACCCAGTACTTC
TRBJ2-7 TRBV9 . . CASSVGFTQGEQYF TGTGCCAGCAGCGTAGGGTTTACCCAGGGCGAGCAGTACTTC
TRBJ2-7 TRBV6-5 . . CASSCDRYEQYF TGTGCCAGCAGTTGTGACAGATACGAGCAGTACTTC
TRBJ2-7 TRBV12-5 . TRBD1 CASGDRHYEQYF TGTGCTAGTGGGGACAGGCACTACGAGCAGTACTTC
TRBJ2-2 TRBV2 few TRBD2 CASGPQGLGNTGELFF TGTGCCAGCGGGCCACAGGGACTAGGGAACACCGGGGAGCTGTTTTTT
TRBJ1-4 TRBV20-1 . . CSARGRGWFF TGCAGTGCTAGAGGCAGGGGATGGTTTTTT
TRBJ2-1 TRBV5-1 . TRBD2 CASKGGPPGLAGGSYNEQFF TGCGCCAGCAAGGGAGGGCCACCGGGACTAGCGGGAGGATCCTACAATGAGCAGTTCTTC
TRBJ2-1 TRBV2 . TRBD2 CASRPTSGRLYEQFF TGTGCCAGCAGGCCCACTAGCGGGAGATTATATGAGCAGTTCTTC
TRBJ1-5 TRBV5-6 . . CASSLGVEEQPQHF TGTGCCAGCAGCTTAGGGGTAGAAGAACAGCCCCAGCATTTT
TRBJ2-7 TRBV5-5 . . CASSPRFRGSYEQYF TGTGCCAGCAGCCCCCGTTTTCGGGGTTCCTACGAGCAGTACTTC
TRBJ2-1 TRBV6-1 . TRBD2 CASSDASGRPYNEQFF TGTGCCAGCAGTGATGCCAGCGGGAGGCCCTACAATGAGCAGTTCTTC
TRBJ2-3 TRBV29-1 . TRBD2 CSVSGLASADTQYF TGCAGCGTTTCGGGACTAGCGTCGGCAGATACGCAGTATTTT
TRBJ1-5 TRBV27 . . CASSLRLHSNQPQHF TGTGCCAGCAGTTTAAGACTTCATAGCAATCAGCCCCAGCATTTT
TRBJ2-4 TRBV28 . . CASREQGTKNIQYF TGTGCCAGCAGAGAACAGGGAACCAAAAACATTCAGTACTTC
TRBJ2-7 TRBV4-1 . TRBD1 CASSQRTGGFYEQYF TGCGCCAGCAGCCAAAGGACAGGGGGATTCTACGAGCAGTACTTC
TRBJ1-3 TRBV7-9 . TRBD1 CASSSIPGTGYF TGTGCCAGCAGCTCCATTCCCGGGACAGGATATTTT
TRBJ2-5 TRBV7-2 . . CASSLTASWRETQYF TGTGCCAGCAGCTTAACGGCTAGCTGGAGAGAGACCCAGTACTTC
TRBJ1-4 TRBV5-6 . TRBD1 CASSFARGQGNEKLFF TGTGCCAGCAGCTTCGCCCGGGGACAGGGAAACGAAAAACTGTTTTTT
TRBJ2-2 TRBV10-1 . . CASSVGLGELFF TGCGCCAGCAGTGTTGGGCTCGGGGAGCTGTTTTTT
TRBJ1-3 TRBV7-2 . . CASSLVSIPGNTIYF TGTGCCAGCAGCTTAGTCTCTATCCCTGGAAACACCATATATTTT
TRBJ1-1 TRBV7-9 . . CASSLQGMNTEAFF TGTGCCAGCAGCTTACAGGGGATGAACACTGAAGCTTTCTTT
TRBJ2-7 TRBV6-1 . . CASRKDYSYEQYF TGTGCCAGCAGAAAGGACTATTCCTACGAGCAGTACTTC
TRBJ1-2 TRBV5-4 . . CASSLQGISNYGYTF TGTGCCAGCAGCTTGCAGGGGATTTCAAACTATGGCTACACCTTC
TRBJ2-5 TRBV25-1 . TRBD2 CASSEPSMDSGNETQYF TGTGCCAGCAGTGAGCCCTCCATGGATAGCGGGAACGAGACCCAGTACTTC
TRBJ2-7 TRBV14 . TRBD2 CASSKVTSRSYEQYF TGTGCCAGCAGCAAAGTGACTAGCCGATCCTACGAGCAGTACTTC
TRBJ2-1 TRBV4-2 . . CASSHGGGGGNYNEQFF TGTGCCAGCAGCCACGGAGGGGGCGGTGGTAACTACAATGAGCAGTTCTTC
TRBJ1-5 TRBV6-6 . TRBD1 CASSCIRQGKDQPQHF TGTGCCAGCAGTTGCATCCGACAGGGCAAGGATCAGCCCCAGCATTTT
TRBJ1-3 TRBV4-3 . . CASSQDPGRDSGNTIYF TGCGCCAGCAGCCAAGACCCCGGGAGGGACTCTGGAAACACCATATATTTT
TRBJ2-7 TRBV7-9 . . CASSRGTGSSYEQYF TGTGCCAGCAGTAGAGGGACTGGCAGCTCCTACGAGCAGTACTTC
TRBJ1-5 TRBV19 . . CASSIDSRGQNNQPQHF TGTGCCAGTAGTATAGATTCTAGAGGACAGAACAATCAGCCCCAGCATTTT
TRBJ2-5 TRBV12-2 . . CASRLDRTRRETQYF TGTGCAAGTCGCTTAGACCGGACTAGGAGGGAGACCCAGTACTTC
TRBJ2-5 TRBV7-2 . TRBD2 CASSLGLAGGAETQYF TGTGCCAGCAGCTTGGGACTAGCGGGGGGTGCCGAGACCCAGTACTTC
TRBJ2-3 TRBV7-9 . . CASSYWLGHHYTDTQYF TGTGCCAGCAGTTATTGGCTGGGACACCACTACACAGATACGCAGTATTTT
TRBJ1-2 TRBV19 . TRBD1 CASSTDQGAVTF TGTGCCAGTAGTACAGACCAGGGGGCGGTCACCTTC
TRBJ1-1 TRBV5-6 . . CASSLKSRGTEAFF TGTGCCAGCAGCTTGAAATCCAGGGGCACTGAAGCTTTCTTT
TRBJ2-1 TRBV25-1 . . CASSESQTSFIFSGEQFF TGTGCCAGCAGTGAATCCCAAACTAGTTTCATTTTCTCTGGAGAGCAGTTCTTC
TRBJ2-5 TRBV10-3 . TRBD2 CAISESGGAGETQYF TGTGCCATCAGTGAGTCCGGGGGGGCCGGGGAGACCCAGTACTTC
TRBJ1-1 TRBV4-1 . TRBD1 CASSTRDRGNTEAFF TGCGCCAGCAGCACCCGGGACAGGGGGAACACTGAAGCTTTCTTT
TRBJ2-3 TRBV4-2 few TRBD2 CASSQEGAGPASTDTQYF TGTGCCAGCAGCCAAGAGGGAGCGGGACCCGCTAGCACAGATACGCAGTATTTT
TRBJ2-1 TRBV7-2 . . CASSSTRPNEQFF TGTGCCAGCAGCTCCACCAGGCCCAATGAGCAGTTCTTC
TRBJ2-3 TRBV5-1 once TRBD2 CASRRTGTSDRTDTQYF TGCGCCAGCAGACGAACAGGTACTAGCGACCGCACAGATACGCAGTATTTT
TRBJ2-7 TRBV4-1 . . CASSQEPDDKNVDEQYF TGCGCCAGCAGCCAAGAGCCCGATGACAAAAACGTGGACGAGCAGTACTTC